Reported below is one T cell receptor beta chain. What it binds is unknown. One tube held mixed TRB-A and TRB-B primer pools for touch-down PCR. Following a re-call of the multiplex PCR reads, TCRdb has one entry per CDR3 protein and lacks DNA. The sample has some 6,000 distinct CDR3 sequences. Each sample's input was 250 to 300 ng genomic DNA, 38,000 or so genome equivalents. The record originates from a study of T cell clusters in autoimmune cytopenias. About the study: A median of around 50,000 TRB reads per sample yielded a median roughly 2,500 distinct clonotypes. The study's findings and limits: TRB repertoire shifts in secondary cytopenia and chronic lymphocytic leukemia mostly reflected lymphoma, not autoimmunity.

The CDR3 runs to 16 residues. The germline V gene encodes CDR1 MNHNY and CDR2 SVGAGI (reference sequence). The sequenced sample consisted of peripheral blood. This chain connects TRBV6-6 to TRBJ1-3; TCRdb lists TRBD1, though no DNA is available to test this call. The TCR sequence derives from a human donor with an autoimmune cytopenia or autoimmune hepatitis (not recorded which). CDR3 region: CASSVGTAFSGNTIYF.